One sample yielded the 30 T cell receptor beta chains listed below, sequenced in a study of early T cells in non-severe SARS-CoV-2 infection. TCRdb ran MiXCR on the 5' RACE reads and lists one entry per CDR3 protein. The top ten hold about 5.7% of the sample, which has about 97,000 distinct CDR3 sequences, under 15% seen once. Sequenced: whole blood. The receptors were gathered from an adult who was a healthcare worker with PCR-confirmed SARS-CoV-2 infection or an uninfected control (not recorded which).

This clonotype was counted at least ten times. The chain couples TRBV11-2 to TRBJ2-4; D not certain. This CDR3 contains 16 residues. V gave up 4 bases and J gave up 4 bases, with 17 bases separating them. In germline, CDR1 is SGHAT, CDR2 FQNNGV. The DNA for the CDR3 is TGTGCCAGCAGCTCCCGGAGAGTGGGCCCTAAAAACATTCAGTACTTC. Its translation: CASSSRRVGPKNIQYF.

The chain combines TRBV4-1 with TRBJ1-1, with D maybe TRBD1 (5 bases). The V gene's germline CDR1 is MGHRA and CDR2 YSYEKL. V dropped 7 bases and J dropped 6 bases, with 30 bases sitting between them. The CDR3 covers 18 residues. The CDR3 DNA reads TGCGCCAGCATCTCCCTGGGGGGGGAGACACTCATACGGTCTGAAGCTTTCTTT. It yields the protein CASISLGGETLIRSEAFF.

This clonotype has at least ten counts. CDR3 sequence: CASSSTSGRNEQFF. The CDR3 region has the DNA TGTGCCAGCAGCTCGACTAGCGGGAGGAATGAGCAGTTCTTC. This chain connects TRBV11-2 to TRBJ2-1, with TRBD2 identical over 13 bases. CDR1 is SGHAT and CDR2 is FQNNGV in the germline V gene. There are 14 residues in the CDR3. J gave up 7 bases and V 4 bases, and 1 base lay outside the gene matches.

At least ten counts were recorded for this clonotype. V is TRBV4-1 and J is TRBJ2-3; D gene uncertain. Germline V gene sequence: CDR1 MGHRA, CDR2 YSYEKL. The CDR3 loop spans 15 amino acids. V was pared by 6 bases and J by 2 bases, with 15 bases between. CDR3 loop: CASSRNPTYTDTQYF. In nucleotides, the CDR3 is TGCGCCAGCAGTCGTAACCCGACCTACACAGATACGCAGTATTTT.

This clonotype has only a few counts. The rearrangement joins TRBV20-1 to TRBJ2-5; TRBD2 aligns across 12 bases. Trimming removed 6 bases from V and 5 bases from J; junction bases left unmatched: 7. Germline CDR1 is DFQATT and CDR2 is SNEGSKA (reference sequence). This CDR3 comprises 14 residues. The CDR3: CSAPPSGREETQYF. In nucleotides, the CDR3 is TGCAGTGCCCCACCTAGCGGGAGGGAGGAGACCCAGTACTTC.

Ten or more counts support this clonotype. The CDR3, as DNA: TGTGCCACCAGTGAACCGACGAGCGGGGCTAGCACAGATACGCAGTATTTT. Residues: CATSEPTSGASTDTQYF. This chain connects TRBV24-1 to TRBJ2-3; TRBD2 aligns across 7 bases. V gave up 4 bases and J gave up 0 bases; unmatched junction bases: 9. CDR1 and CDR2 from the germline V gene are KGHDR and SFDVKD. This CDR3 has 17 residues.

The chain recombines TRBV12-3 or TRBV12-4 with TRBJ2-7, with 11 bases matching TRBD1. The CDR3 runs 15 residues. Losses at the gene ends were 4 bases for V and 5 bases for J; bases not matched to a gene: 7. The CDR3 DNA reads as TGTGCCAGCAGTTGGACAGGGGGCGAGGGCGACGAGCAGTACTTC. Encoded protein: CASSWTGGEGDEQYF.

This clonotype was counted a few times. The V and J genes are TRBV21-1 and TRBJ2-1; the table calls TRBD2, which could not be checked here. TRBV21-1 is an annotated pseudogene. This CDR3 region has 14 residues. CDR3 region: CASSKRESYNEQFF. The DNA of the CDR3 is TGTGCCAGCAGCAAGCGGGAGTCCTACAATGAGCAGTTCTTC.

This clonotype came up a few times. The rearrangement joins TRBV3-1 to TRBJ1-1, with a weak D call TRBD1 (5 bases). Trimming stripped 6 bases from V and 3 bases from J, with 14 bases between. CDR1 is LGHDT, CDR2 YNNKEL, per germline (reference sequence). The CDR3 is 14 amino acids. The DNA for the CDR3 is TGTGCCAGCAGTCCGAGACTGGGGGACACTGAAGCTTTCTTT. This encodes CASSPRLGDTEAFF.

The chain links TRBV28 to TRBJ2-7, with TRBD2 identical over 10 bases. This CDR3 comprises 15 residues. Losses at the gene ends were 5 bases for V and 1 base for J; bases not matched to a gene: 5. Looked up from germline, CDR1 is MDHEN and CDR2 is SYDVKM. CDR3 coding DNA: TGTGCCAGCAGTCCGACTAGCGGGTTGTCCTACGAGCAGTACTTC. It is translated as CASSPTSGLSYEQYF. The complete variable domain, with remaining parts taken from reference TRBV28 and TRBJ2-7, reads DVKVTQSSRYLVKRTGEKVFLECVQDMDHENMFWYRQDPGLGLRLIYFSYDVKMKEKGDIPEGYSVSREKKERFSLILESASTNQTSMYLCASSPTSGLSYEQYFGPGTRLTVT.

This chain uses TRBV29-1 with TRBJ2-5; possibly TRBD2 for D (5 bases). The CDR3 totals 12 residues. Trimming shortened V by 7 bases and J by 1 base, and 10 bases separated the two germline ends. Germline lookup yields CDR1 SQVTM and CDR2 ANQGSEA. The CDR3 coding sequence is TGCAGCGCTGGCGGACTCCAAGAGACCCAGTACTTC. It yields the protein CSAGGLQETQYF. The full variable domain, with the rest looked up from reference TRBV29-1 and TRBJ2-5, is SAVISQKPSRDICQRGTSLTIQCQVDSQVTMMFWYRQQPGQSLTLIATANQGSEATYESGFVIDKFPISRPNLTFSTLTVSNMSPEDSSIYLCSAGGLQETQYFGPGTRLLVL.

In the case of this clonotype: It is likely a read error, because the conserved phenylalanine at the end of the CDR3 is missing. No DNA is shown, since the ends of the CDR3 on it are uncertain; the CDR3 is the one TCRdb lists. The gene calls are TRBV6-1 and TRBJ2-1; TRBD1, the D gene given by the table, was not confirmed from the DNA. The V gene's germline CDR1 is MNHNS and CDR2 SASEGT. Including both end residues, the CDR3 is 12 amino acids long. The CDR3 sequence: CASSDLGTADFH.

This chain connects TRBV4-1 to TRBJ1-6; D gene uncertain. V gave up 1 base and J gave up 9 bases, with 10 bases separating them. The CDR3 runs to 14 residues. Germline CDR1 is MGHRA and CDR2 is YSYEKL. CDR3 in amino acids: CASSQVQFRSPLHF. In nucleotides, the CDR3 is TGCGCCAGCAGCCAAGTTCAATTTCGTTCACCCCTCCACTTT.

This clonotype has a count of ten or more. V is TRBV7-6 and J is TRBJ2-7; maybe TRBD1 (6 bases). The CDR3 has 15 residues. The V end was cut by 5 bases, the J end by 0 bases, with 14 bases between. Germline CDR1 and CDR2: SGHVS and FNYEAQ. In DNA form, the CDR3 reads TGTGCCAGCAGCCCGGGACACTTCGCCTCCTACGAGCAGTACTTC. Its protein product is CASSPGHFASYEQYF.

V usage is TRBV19 and J usage is TRBJ1-5, with D possibly being TRBD1 (5 bases). V lost 7 bases to trimming and J lost 7 bases, with 17 bases between them. Germline V gene sequence: CDR1 LNHDA, CDR2 SQIVND (reference sequence). The CDR3 loop spans 14 amino acids. Here the CDR3 reads CASKRGDGGQPQHF. For the CDR3, the DNA is TGTGCCAGTAAGAGAGGGGACGGGGGACAGCCCCAGCATTTT.

This clonotype was observed many times. The chain carries TRBV20-1 and TRBJ2-7, with 9 bases that match TRBD1. The CDR3 sequence is 14 residues long. Trimming cost V 6 bases and J 3 bases; bases outside gene matches: 9. Germline CDR1 is DFQATT and CDR2 is SNEGSKA (reference sequence). The CDR3 nucleotides are TGCAGTGCCCACTCCGGACAGGGGATCTACGAGCAGTACTTC. It translates to CSAHSGQGIYEQYF.

In its sample, this clonotype was seen many times. This chain connects TRBV3-1 to TRBJ1-2, with a weak D call TRBD1 (5 bases). The CDR3 extends over 14 amino acids. Per germline, CDR1 LGHDT and CDR2 YNNKEL (reference sequence). V lost 2 bases to trimming and J lost 4 bases, with 11 bases between them. CDR3 bases: TGTGCCAGCAGCCAACGGACGGGGCCCTATGGCTACACCTTC. Translating it yields CASSQRTGPYGYTF.

In this sample, this clonotype turned up a few times. J is TRBJ2-1 and V is TRBV5-5; 10 nucleotides agree with TRBD1. The CDR3 has 15 amino acids. The ends lost 2 bases at V and 9 bases at J; junction bases unmatched: 8. Germline CDR1 is SGHKS and CDR2 is YYEKEE (reference sequence). CDR3 residues: CASSFSGTGVSEQFF. The CDR3 DNA reads TGTGCCAGCAGCTTCTCCGGGACAGGGGTTAGTGAGCAGTTCTTC.

The rearrangement joins TRBV28 to TRBJ1-4, with TRBD1 as a possible D gene (6 bases). V lost 6 bases to trimming and J lost 1 base, with 15 bases between them. Germline CDR1 is MDHEN and CDR2 is SYDVKM. The CDR3 runs 16 residues. CDR3 sequence reads: CASSPPDSLTNEKLFF. In DNA, the CDR3 is TGTGCCAGCAGCCCACCGGACAGCTTAACTAATGAAAAACTGTTTTTT. Using reference TRBV28 and TRBJ1-4 for the parts outside the CDR3, the full variable domain is DVKVTQSSRYLVKRTGEKVFLECVQDMDHENMFWYRQDPGLGLRLIYFSYDVKMKEKGDIPEGYSVSREKKERFSLILESASTNQTSMYLCASSPPDSLTNEKLFFGSGTQLSVL.

This clonotype has more than one count but fewer than ten. The CDR3 DNA reads TGTGCCAGCAGCCAGGGGAAGTCGCAGTATTTT. Amino acids: CASSQGKSQYF. The chain couples TRBV12-3 or TRBV12-4 to TRBJ2-3; D is perhaps TRBD1 (6 bases). CDR3 length equals 11 residues. With 6 bases removed from V and 10 bases from J, the gap between germline ends came to 11 bases.

The J gene is TRBJ2-1, the V gene TRBV7-2, with TRBD2 matching over 9 bases. V lost 4 bases to trimming and J lost 5 bases; unmatched junction nucleotides: 12. CDR3 size: 17 residues. CDR1 is SGHTA, CDR2 FQGNSA, per germline. CDR3 DNA: TGTGCCAGCAGCTCTCGTAGCGGGAGTCATGGGCACAATGAGCAGTTCTTC. It yields the protein CASSSRSGSHGHNEQFF. Complete variable domain (other parts from reference TRBV7-2 and TRBJ2-1): GAGVSQSPSNKVTEKGKDVELRCDPISGHTALYWYRQSLGQGLEFLIYFQGNSAPDKSGLPSDRFSAERTGGSVSTLTIQRTQQEDSAVYLCASSSRSGSHGHNEQFFGPGTRLTVL.

This clonotype was observed a handful of times. The J gene is TRBJ2-1, the V gene TRBV29-1, with D perhaps TRBD2 (5 bases). Per the germline V gene, CDR1 is SQVTM and CDR2 is ANQGSEA. The CDR3 length is 11 residues. Trimming removed 7 bases from V and 7 bases from J, with 11 bases in between. The CDR3 reads CSGLTMNEQFF. CDR3 DNA sequence: TGCAGCGGTCTGACTATGAATGAGCAGTTCTTC.

The sample holds many counts of this clonotype. The chain has TRBV11-2 and TRBJ2-5, with D perhaps matching TRBD1 (5 bases). V was pared by 3 bases and J by 7 bases, with 15 bases between. Germline loops: CDR1 SGHAT, CDR2 FQNNGV. The CDR3 is 14 residues long. The CDR3: CASSFRELRGTQYF. The CDR3 nucleotides read TGTGCCAGCAGCTTCAGGGAACTAAGAGGGACCCAGTACTTC.

This clonotype was observed many times. This chain links TRBV11-2 with TRBJ1-1; D possibly corresponds to TRBD1 (6 bases). This CDR3 spans 14 amino acids. V lost 2 bases to trimming and J lost 6 bases, with 13 bases between them. Germline V gives CDR1 SGHAT, CDR2 FQNNGV. DNA of the CDR3: TGTGCCAGCAGCTTACTGGTACAGGGCGCTGAAGCTTTCTTT. It translates to CASSLLVQGAEAFF.

This rearrangement joins TRBV29-1 to TRBJ2-5, with a possible D match to TRBD2 (5 bases). V lost 6 bases and J 2 bases, leaving 7 bases between the germline ends. The CDR3 extends over 11 amino acids. In germline, CDR1 is SQVTM, CDR2 ANQGSEA. The CDR3 is CSVRVQETQYF. In nucleotides, the CDR3 is TGCAGCGTGCGGGTACAAGAGACCCAGTACTTC.

The chain employs TRBV15 and TRBJ2-3, with TRBD1 as a possible D gene (5 bases). The germline gives CDR1 LNHNV, CDR2 YYDKDF (reference sequence). The CDR3 has 14 residues. Trimming removed 3 bases at V and 6 bases at J, with 13 bases between. CDR3: CATSRDTGMDTQYF. DNA for the CDR3: TGTGCCACCAGCAGGGACACAGGAATGGATACGCAGTATTTT.

The V gene is TRBV20-1, the J gene TRBJ2-7; no clear D. The V gene lost 1 base and the J gene lost 4 bases, with 11 bases spanning the gap. The V gene's germline CDR1 is DFQATT and CDR2 SNEGSKA (reference sequence). The CDR3 has 13 residues. The CDR3 sequence is CSARGQSVYEQYF. CDR3 nucleotides: TGCAGTGCTAGAGGGCAGAGCGTATACGAGCAGTACTTC.

The chain is built from TRBV20-1 and TRBJ1-2; no firm D call. There are 14 residues in the CDR3. Germline assignment: CDR1 DFQATT and CDR2 SNEGSKA (reference sequence). V gave up 3 bases and J gave up 0 bases, with 11 bases separating them. The CDR3 sequence is CSASLPPANYGYTF. The CDR3 region has the DNA TGCAGTGCTAGTCTCCCCCCGGCTAACTATGGCTACACCTTC.

This chain links TRBV4-3 with TRBJ2-3; D is undetermined. Germline CDR1 reads LGHNA; CDR2 reads YSLEER. The CDR3 contains 15 residues. The V gene lost 3 bases and the J gene lost 3 bases, with 13 bases spanning the gap. The CDR3 sequence is CASSHSRAPTDTQYF. CDR3 nucleotide sequence: TGCGCCAGCAGCCACTCCCGCGCCCCAACAGATACGCAGTATTTT.

The V and J genes are TRBV27 and TRBJ2-3; D unclear. Trimming removed 2 bases at V and 0 bases at J, with 9 bases between. CDR3 length: 15 residues. Per germline, CDR1 MNHEY and CDR2 SMNVEV (reference sequence). The CDR3 is CASSLAVTSTDTQYF. The CDR3 DNA reads TGTGCCAGCAGTTTAGCGGTTACTAGCACAGATACGCAGTATTTT.